Listed below are T cell receptor beta chains from one sample, sequenced in a study of shared clonotypes between healthy human individuals. The protocol was immunoSEQ multiplex PCR, while the TCRdb copy is restricted to in-frame clones and leaves out a portion. The sample carries around 1,100,000 clones, approximately 77% recorded once. The sequencing input was memory CD4+ T cells from PBMCs. Receptors originate from a man aged 18 to 30 in good health. Some clones in this sample may be carry-over from other donors' samples. Each CDR3 is given with its conserved first and last residue. A D gene is named only where the DNA matches it firmly. The size of a clone is reported for some rows only, either as once, few or many, or as a class for expanded clones.

CAWSVGRTFGLQNTEAFF | TGTGCCTGGAGTGTCGGGCGCACGTTTGGGCTACAAAACACTGAAGCTTTCTTT | TRBJ1-1 | NA | TRBV30 | NA
CASSPLGALGGYTF | TGTGCCAGCAGCCCACTGGGGGCTTTGGGAGGCTACACCTTC | TRBJ1-2 | many | TRBV14 | NA
CASSLARLPQGTQYF | TGTGCCAGCAGCTTAGCGCGGCTACCCCAGGGGACCCAGTACTTC | TRBJ2-5 | NA | TRBV7-2 | NA
CASSRRLLAGGQDTQYF | TGTGCCAGCAGCCGGCGGTTACTAGCGGGAGGCCAAGATACGCAGTATTTT | TRBJ2-3 | NA | TRBV7-2 | TRBD2
CASSFGAQETQYF | TGTGCCAGCAGCTTCGGCGCCCAAGAGACCCAGTACTTC | TRBJ2-5 | NA | TRBV11-2 | NA
CASSPSEASTDTQYF | TGTGCCAGCAGCCCATCGGAGGCAAGCACAGATACGCAGTATTTT | TRBJ2-3 | NA | TRBV11-3 | NA
CASSLKVTEQFF | TGTGCCAGCAGCTTAAAGGTAACTGAGCAGTTCTTC | TRBJ2-1 | NA | TRBV7-9 | NA
CASSDQGVNQPQHF | TGTGCCAGCAGTGACCAGGGAGTCAATCAGCCCCAGCATTTT | TRBJ1-5 | once | TRBV6-1 | NA
CASSRNRVQEKLFF | TGTGCCAGCAGCCGAAACAGGGTACAGGAAAAACTGTTTTTT | TRBJ1-4 | NA | TRBV7-2 | NA
CASSFGGSYEQYF | TGTGCCAGCAGTTTTGGAGGCTCCTACGAGCAGTACTTC | TRBJ2-7 | NA | TRBV28 | NA
CASSQDHGRDSYEQYF | TGTGCCAGCAGCCAAGATCATGGGCGGGACTCCTACGAGCAGTACTTC | TRBJ2-7 | NA | TRBV14 | NA
CASSGLSEYYGYTF | TGTGCCAGCAGCGGCCTTAGCGAATACTATGGCTACACCTTC | TRBJ1-2 | once | TRBV9 | NA
CASSYGLAGGPLYEQYF | TGTGCCAGCAGTTACGGACTAGCGGGAGGGCCTCTTTACGAGCAGTACTTC | TRBJ2-7 | NA | TRBV7-9 | TRBD2
CASSLRREPYNEQFF | TGTGCCAGCAGCTTGCGGCGGGAGCCCTACAATGAGCAGTTCTTC | TRBJ2-1 | NA | TRBV11-2 | TRBD2
CASSDRFNQPQHF | TGTGCCAGCAGTGACAGGTTCAATCAGCCCCAGCATTTT | TRBJ1-5 | NA | TRBV6-1 | NA
CASSSWGLIYNEQFF | TGTGCCAGCAGCTCATGGGGACTGATTTACAATGAGCAGTTCTTC | TRBJ2-1 | NA | TRBV7-2 | NA
CASSPEPLGSTGELFF | TGCGCCAGCAGTCCAGAGCCCTTAGGGAGCACCGGGGAGCTGTTTTTT | TRBJ2-2 | NA | TRBV10-1 | NA
CASSPQGLADTQYF | TGTGCCAGCAGCCCCCAGGGGTTAGCAGATACGCAGTATTTT | TRBJ2-3 | NA | TRBV7-8 | NA
CASSLTTGELFF | TGTGCCAGCAGCTTAACCACCGGGGAGCTGTTTTTT | TRBJ2-2 | few | TRBV13 | NA
CASSLWRTSYEQYF | TGTGCCAGCAGCTTGTGGCGGACCTCCTACGAGCAGTACTTC | TRBJ2-7 | once | TRBV5-6 | NA
CASSSLRTYEQYF | TGTGCCAGCAGCTCTCTGCGGACCTACGAGCAGTACTTC | TRBJ2-7 | NA | TRBV5-5 | NA
CSVAPTMGGTEAFF | TGCAGCGTCGCTCCCACTATGGGGGGCACTGAAGCTTTCTTT | TRBJ1-1 | NA | TRBV29-1 | NA
CASSEPQGNQPQHF | TGTGCCAGCAGTGAACCGCAGGGCAATCAGCCCCAGCATTTT | TRBJ1-5 | NA | TRBV6-1 | NA
CASSPSGLDFLDF | TGTGCCAGCAGTCCCTCCGGGTTGGACTTTCTGGACTTC | TRBJ2-7 | NA | TRBV28 | NA
CASSYNGGPYSYEQYF | TGTGCCAGCAGTTACAATGGGGGACCCTACTCCTACGAGCAGTACTTC | TRBJ2-7 | NA | TRBV6-6 | NA
CASSLVRGSGNTIYF | TGTGCCAGCAGCTTGGTCCGGGGATCAGGAAACACCATATATTTT | TRBJ1-3 | NA | TRBV7-6 | NA
CASSGTGLWNTEAFF | TGTGCCAGCAGTGGGACCGGGTTGTGGAACACTGAAGCTTTCTTT | TRBJ1-1 | NA | TRBV28 | NA
CASGAPSNLEKLFF | TGTGCCAGCGGAGCCCCATCCAACTTGGAAAAACTGTTTTTT | TRBJ1-4 | many | TRBV6-6 | NA
CASSQDSSGVYGYTF | TGCGCCAGCAGCCAAGATTCATCAGGGGTATATGGCTACACCTTC | TRBJ1-2 | many | TRBV4-1 | NA
CASSSRRSSGYYNEQFF | TGTGCCAGCAGTTCCCGGAGGTCTAGCGGCTACTACAATGAGCAGTTCTTC | TRBJ2-1 | many | TRBV28 | TRBD2
CASSLSQNNEQFF | TGTGCCAGCAGTTTATCACAGAACAATGAGCAGTTCTTC | TRBJ2-1 | NA | TRBV28 | NA
CASSPRTLYEQYF | TGTGCCAGCAGTCCACGGACTCTCTACGAGCAGTACTTC | TRBJ2-7 | NA | TRBV6-6 | NA
CASSLNTPYEQYF | TGTGCCAGCAGTCTTAACACCCCGTACGAGCAGTACTTC | TRBJ2-7 | NA | TRBV28 | NA
CASSTAPGAGGFNEQFF | TGTGCCAGCAGTACCGCCCCAGGAGCGGGAGGCTTCAATGAGCAGTTCTTC | TRBJ2-1 | once | TRBV2 | TRBD2
CASSWHRGNTEAFF | TGTGCCAGCAGCTGGCACAGGGGGAACACTGAAGCTTTCTTT | TRBJ1-1 | NA | TRBV7-2 | TRBD1
CASSRDGIGELFF | TGCGCCAGCAGCCGAGACGGGATCGGGGAGCTGTTTTTT | TRBJ2-2 | NA | TRBV5-1 | NA
CASSLDSASHNEQFF | TGTGCCAGCAGCTTGGACTCTGCCTCCCACAATGAGCAGTTCTTC | TRBJ2-1 | NA | TRBV5-4 | NA
CASSPNRVRGQETQYF | TGTGCCAGCAGCCCCAACAGAGTTAGGGGCCAAGAGACCCAGTACTTC | TRBJ2-5 | NA | TRBV7-2 | NA
CASSGRVSRVTQYF | TGTGCCAGCAGCGGGCGGGTCTCTCGGGTTACGCAGTATTTT | TRBJ2-3 | NA | TRBV7-2 | NA
CASSLPTVAETQYF | TGTGCCAGCTCACTTCCGACGGTAGCAGAGACCCAGTACTTC | TRBJ2-5 | NA | TRBV18 | NA
CASSTGGISYEQYF | TGTGCCAGCAGCACTGGGGGGATCTCCTACGAGCAGTACTTC | TRBJ2-7 | NA | TRBV7-6 | NA
CASSLIRQETQYF | TGTGCCAGCAGCTTGATCCGGCAGGAGACCCAGTACTTC | TRBJ2-5 | once | TRBV5-8 | NA
CASSLMAAEQYF | TGTGCCAGCAGTTTAATGGCGGCCGAGCAGTACTTC | TRBJ2-7 | NA | TRBV28 | NA
CASTPTSGSGEQFF | TGTGCCAGCACCCCCACATCGGGATCGGGTGAGCAGTTCTTC | TRBJ2-1 | few | TRBV7-3 | NA
CASSQPDYGYTF | TGCGCCAGCAGCCAACCGGACTATGGCTACACCTTC | TRBJ1-2 | NA | TRBV4-1 | NA
CASSLASAAGTDTQYF | TGTGCCAGCAGCTTAGCGAGTGCGGCAGGGACAGATACGCAGTATTTT | TRBJ2-3 | NA | TRBV7-2 | NA
CASSSGLAGVYEQYF | TGTGCCAGCAGCTCGGGACTAGCGGGAGTCTACGAGCAGTACTTC | TRBJ2-7 | NA | TRBV7-2 | TRBD2
CASSLVGAGIGEKLFF | TGTGCCAGCAGCTTAGTAGGGGCGGGTATCGGTGAAAAACTGTTTTTT | TRBJ1-4 | few | TRBV11-2 | NA
CASTLDREWETQYF | TGTGCCAGCACCCTGGACAGGGAATGGGAGACCCAGTACTTC | TRBJ2-5 | NA | TRBV6-1 | TRBD1
CASSLAGSSYNSPLHF | TGTGCCAGCAGCTTGGCCGGGAGCTCCTATAATTCACCCCTCCACTTT | TRBJ1-6 | few | TRBV5-6 | NA
CASSYRGEGTEAFF | TGTGCCAGCAGTTACAGGGGAGAGGGCACTGAAGCTTTCTTT | TRBJ1-1 | NA | TRBV6-5 | NA
CSGTGGDEQYF | TGCAGCGGGACAGGGGGCGACGAGCAGTACTTC | TRBJ2-7 | few | TRBV29-1 | TRBD1
CASSLVPATDTQYF | TGTGCCAGCAGCTTGGTTCCAGCCACAGATACGCAGTATTTT | TRBJ2-3 | NA | TRBV5-4 | NA
CASSPGLLNTEAFF | TGTGCCAGCAGTCCGGGACTACTGAACACTGAAGCTTTCTTT | TRBJ1-1 | NA | TRBV2 | NA
CASSLVGQRMETQYF | TGTGCCAGCAGCTTAGTGGGACAACGGATGGAGACCCAGTACTTC | TRBJ2-5 | NA | TRBV11-2 | NA
CASSPAPAGTTNYGYTF | TGTGCCAGCTCACCAGCTCCCGCAGGGACTACTAACTATGGCTACACCTTC | TRBJ1-2 | NA | TRBV18 | NA
CASSFSGTPYNEQFF | TGTGCCAGCAGCTTTAGCGGGACTCCCTACAATGAGCAGTTCTTC | TRBJ2-1 | few | TRBV7-9 | TRBD2